One and the same sample provided the 2 T cell receptor beta chains below, sequenced in a study of blood T cell repertoires in COVID-19 (TCRdb year 2020). The library was built by means of the immunoSEQ multiplex PCR assay. Sourced from immuneACCESS, this table was stored by TCRdb with only in-frame sequences that have V and J called. A share of the clones is absent; for the studies checked, an unresolved V gene accounts for under half, and the remainder has no known explanation. In all, the sample holds 100,000 to 150,000 clones, and around 82% of those were seen once. Approximately 18% of the sample lies in the top ten. The sequencing input was peripheral blood. The receptors stem from a man aged 30-40 years with COVID-19, enrolled during active disease.

The V call is TRBV5-4, the J call TRBJ1-1; 10 bases align to TRBD1. CDR3 size: 14 residues. Trimming removed 7 bases from V and 6 bases from J; junction bases left unmatched: 9. CDR1 and CDR2 (germline): SGHNT, YYREEE (reference sequence). The DNA for the CDR3 is TGTGCCAGCGGCGTGGACAGGGGGTCCGCTGAAGCTTTCTTT. Translation: CASGVDRGSAEAFF.

V and J are TRBV4-3 and TRBJ2-7; D is ambiguous. The germline V and J ends were trimmed by 0 bases and 2 bases, with 5 bases remaining between them. The germline V gene has CDR1 LGHNA and CDR2 YSLEER. This CDR3 comprises 13 residues. CDR3 DNA: TGCGCCAGCAGCCAAGACTTCGCCTACGAGCAGTACTTC. This translates into CASSQDFAYEQYF.